This T cell receptor beta chain came from a study of monozygotic twins with inflammatory bowel disease (dated 2019 in TCRdb). Background on the whole study: The full study comprised about 28 monozygotic twin pairs: nine German pairs (four IBD-concordant, five IBD-discordant) and 19 IBD-discordant Danish pairs. The search for disease-associated traits relied mainly on comparing, within discordant pairs, IBD patients with their genetically identical healthy co-twins. Each individual had, on average, about 151 000 unique TCRalpha sequences and 181 000 unique TCRbeta sequences available for analysis. The research as a whole found: The analysis was unable to tell different T cell subtypes apart. Fewer clonotypes were shared with other individuals by IBD patients than by healthy twins, most markedly in patients showing signs of disease activity. No single strong signal or clonotype linked to IBD turned up in the results, so the idea that one exists was not supported. No difference in repertoire similarity was observed between concordant and discordant twins, possibly owing to limited statistical power. Because patients received different immunosuppressive treatments, the repertoires may have picked up extra background noise and variability between individuals. A decrease in TCRbeta repertoire diversity, as measured by inverse Simpson index, was observed in IBD patients compared with their healthy co-twins.

Library prep was done by 5' RACE. The input for every TCR library was 3500 ng of total RNA. For each sample, cDNA synthesis with SMARTScribe reverse transcriptase was split into eight separate reactions. During cDNA synthesis, template switching introduced unique molecular identifiers that contained a 6-nucleotide sample barcode. TCRalpha and TCRbeta cDNA was amplified in two nested PCRs of approximately 17 and 9 cycles, and bead purification was carried out after each PCR. Before amplification, the cDNA was treated with uracil DNA-glycosylase and purified using the QIAquick PCR purification kit. In the second PCR, Illumina TruSeq-compatible adapters and sample-specific barcodes were added. TapeStation and Qubit were used to check library quality and concentration, and roughly 5 ng of each library went into the pool. Sequencing of the pooled libraries was done on an Illumina HiSeq2500 single-index Rapid Run using custom sequencing primers and 2 x 100 bp reads. As for the authors' bioinformatics: MiGEC version 1.2.6 was used for UMI-based consensus assembly to correct PCR and sequencing errors. MiXCR version 2.1.1 handled V(D)J alignment, clonotype assembly and CDR3 extraction. To normalise gene usage, clonotype sharing and MAIT/NKT TCR abundance, the top 1000, 10 000 and 20 000 clonotypes in each sample were analysed. Diversity was computed as the inverse Simpson index with the vegan R package after downsampling to 27 000 UMIs. Statistical testing used paired Mann-Whitney U tests on the discordant twin pairs and applied Benjamini-Hochberg correction for multiple testing. Reprocessed by TCRdb, the reads give a single entry per CDR3 protein sequence, without DNA. The V and J calls here are based on TCRdb, not the publication. For this sample, the table gives some 450,000 distinct CDR3 sequences. The ten largest clones take up 2.4% of the sample.

Note on this clonotype: It lacks a known antigen.

CDR1 DFQATT and CDR2 SNEGSKA are derived from the germline V gene (reference sequence). The CDR3 measures 13 amino acids from cysteine to phenylalanine. No DNA is given. From each donor, a roughly 2.5 ml peripheral blood sample was collected into PAXgene tubes and stored at -80 degrees C. Without any T cell sorting, total RNA was extracted from whole blood using the PAXgene blood miRNA kit on an automated QIAcube. Deep TCRalpha and TCRbeta repertoire profiling with unique molecular barcoding was performed on peripheral blood of monozygotic twin pairs concordant or discordant for inflammatory bowel disease. Smoking habits were recorded for all twin pairs, and individuals were classified as current, former or never smokers.

This TCR derives from a human donor with ulcerative colitis or Crohn's disease, or a healthy co-twin of an affected twin (not recorded which). The sample consisted of blood. This receptor chain uses TRBV20-1 and TRBJ1-1. This receptor has the CDR3 CSAPSEGFRWAFF.